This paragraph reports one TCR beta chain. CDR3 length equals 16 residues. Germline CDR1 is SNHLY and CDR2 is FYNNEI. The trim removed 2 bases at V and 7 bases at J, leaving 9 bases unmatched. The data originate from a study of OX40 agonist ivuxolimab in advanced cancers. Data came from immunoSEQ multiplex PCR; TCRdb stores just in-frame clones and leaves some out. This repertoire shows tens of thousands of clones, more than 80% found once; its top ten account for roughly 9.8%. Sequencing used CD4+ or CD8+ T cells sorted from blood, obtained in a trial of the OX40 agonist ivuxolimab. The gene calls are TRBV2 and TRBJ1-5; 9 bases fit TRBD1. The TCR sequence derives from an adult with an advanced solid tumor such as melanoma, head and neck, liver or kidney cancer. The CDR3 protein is CASSESGQGPRQPQHF. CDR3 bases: TGTGCCAGCAGTGAATCGGGACAGGGACCCCGACAGCCCCAGCATTTT.